Listed below are T cell receptor beta chains from one sample, sequenced in a study of T cell responses to AZD1222 COVID-19 vaccine. The protocol was immunoSEQ multiplex PCR, while the TCRdb copy is restricted to in-frame clones and leaves out a portion. The repertoire includes more than 100,000 clones, 88% of them detected once, and 4.5% to 5% sits in the top ten. The sequencing used peripheral blood, collected on day 0 of AZD1222 vaccination. The receptors stem from an adult in good health. The CDR3 runs from the conserved cysteine through the conserved F or W. Fields, in order: clone size, J gene, V gene, D gene, CDR3 DNA, CDR3 protein. A D gene is named only where the DNA matches it firmly. Some rows mark clone size as missing; the rest say once, few, many or name a class of expanded clone.

clone_size: NA
j_call: TRBJ2-3
v_call: TRBV7-7
d_call: NA
cdr3_nt: TGTGCCAGCAGCCCCCAGGGCAGGGATACGCAGTATTTT
cdr3_aa: CASSPQGRDTQYF

clone_size: NA
j_call: TRBJ2-1
v_call: TRBV10-2
d_call: NA
cdr3_nt: TGCGCCAGCAGGGAAAGGAATGAGCAGTTCTTC
cdr3_aa: CASRERNEQFF

clone_size: NA
j_call: TRBJ2-6
v_call: TRBV7-3
d_call: NA
cdr3_nt: TGTGCCAGCAGTCCCGAGGGGGGGCCTGGGGCCAACGTCCTGACTTTC
cdr3_aa: CASSPEGGPGANVLTF

clone_size: NA
j_call: TRBJ1-1
v_call: TRBV10-3
d_call: TRBD1
cdr3_nt: TGTGCCATCAGACGACAGGGAAACACTGAAGCTTTCTTT
cdr3_aa: CAIRRQGNTEAFF

clone_size: NA
j_call: TRBJ2-1
v_call: TRBV6-2/TRBV6-3
d_call: TRBD1
cdr3_nt: TGTGCCAGCAGTTACTCCTCAACAGGGGCCAATGAGCAGTTCTTC
cdr3_aa: CASSYSSTGANEQFF

clone_size: NA
j_call: TRBJ2-3
v_call: TRBV3-1/TRBV3-2
d_call: NA
cdr3_nt: TGTGCCAGCACAAGGACTCATATTCGTCCGAAACTCACAGATACGCAGTATTTT
cdr3_aa: CASTRTHIRPKLTDTQYF

clone_size: NA
j_call: TRBJ2-3
v_call: TRBV6-2/TRBV6-3
d_call: NA
cdr3_nt: TGTGCCAGCAGTTCAACCTACAGCACAGATACGCAGTATTTT
cdr3_aa: CASSSTYSTDTQYF

clone_size: NA
j_call: TRBJ2-3
v_call: TRBV10-3
d_call: NA
cdr3_nt: TGTGCCATCAGTGTGAACCAGGAAGATACGCAGTATTTT
cdr3_aa: CAISVNQEDTQYF

clone_size: once
j_call: TRBJ2-3
v_call: TRBV9
d_call: NA
cdr3_nt: TGTGCCAGCAGCGGGACACAGAGCACAGATACGCAGTATTTT
cdr3_aa: CASSGTQSTDTQYF

clone_size: NA
j_call: TRBJ2-1
v_call: TRBV7-2
d_call: TRBD1
cdr3_nt: TGTGCCAGCAGCTACGGGACAGCAGCATACAATGAGCAGTTCTTC
cdr3_aa: CASSYGTAAYNEQFF

clone_size: few
j_call: TRBJ2-7
v_call: TRBV9
d_call: NA
cdr3_nt: TGTGCCAGCAGCGACAATGACAGGCCCTACGAGCAGTACTTC
cdr3_aa: CASSDNDRPYEQYF

clone_size: NA
j_call: TRBJ2-5
v_call: TRBV15
d_call: TRBD1
cdr3_nt: TGTGCCACCAGCAGAGATCCGAACAGGGGAATAGGGGAGACCCAGTACTTC
cdr3_aa: CATSRDPNRGIGETQYF

clone_size: NA
j_call: TRBJ1-6
v_call: TRBV27
d_call: NA
cdr3_nt: TGTGCCAGCAGATCGTCTGGGGGTTTTTCACCCCTCCACTTT
cdr3_aa: CASRSSGGFSPLHF

clone_size: NA
j_call: TRBJ1-5
v_call: TRBV15
d_call: NA
cdr3_nt: TGTGCCACCAGCAAGGAGGCTACGCTCGATCAGCCCCAGCATTTT
cdr3_aa: CATSKEATLDQPQHF

clone_size: NA
j_call: TRBJ2-3
v_call: TRBV7-9
d_call: TRBD2
cdr3_nt: TGTGCCAGCAGCTTATTTCCACGGGAGGCGGGAGAAACAGATACGCAGTATTTT
cdr3_aa: CASSLFPREAGETDTQYF

clone_size: NA
j_call: TRBJ2-5
v_call: TRBV6-5
d_call: NA
cdr3_nt: TGTGCCAGCAGAGGGCTGGGGGAGACCCAGTACTTC
cdr3_aa: CASRGLGETQYF

clone_size: NA
j_call: TRBJ1-2
v_call: TRBV7-2
d_call: NA
cdr3_nt: TGTGCCAGCAGCCCTTCAGACGGACCCCTCTCTGGCTACACCTTC
cdr3_aa: CASSPSDGPLSGYTF

clone_size: NA
j_call: TRBJ1-1
v_call: TRBV18
d_call: NA
cdr3_nt: TGTGCCAGCCTTGAGAGGATGAACACTGAAGCTTTCTTT
cdr3_aa: CASLERMNTEAFF

clone_size: NA
j_call: TRBJ2-7
v_call: TRBV7-2
d_call: NA
cdr3_nt: TGTGCCAGCAGCTCAACCTTGGTACGCCAGCGGCTACAGAACTACGAGCAGTACTTC
cdr3_aa: CASSSTLVRQRLQNYEQYF

clone_size: NA
j_call: TRBJ1-2
v_call: TRBV10-3
d_call: NA
cdr3_nt: TGTGCCATCAGTGAGCAGCATGATCACTATGGCTACACCTTC
cdr3_aa: CAISEQHDHYGYTF

clone_size: NA
j_call: TRBJ1-5
v_call: TRBV4-1
d_call: NA
cdr3_nt: TGCGCCAGCAGCCAAGACCAATCACAGCCCCAGCATTTT
cdr3_aa: CASSQDQSQPQHF

clone_size: NA
j_call: TRBJ2-2
v_call: TRBV2
d_call: TRBD1
cdr3_nt: TGTGCCAGCACCGGACAGGGGTGGGAGCTGTTTTTT
cdr3_aa: CASTGQGWELFF

clone_size: NA
j_call: TRBJ2-3
v_call: TRBV14
d_call: NA
cdr3_nt: TGTGCCAGCAGCCACAGCGGGTCGGCGGGCACGCAGTATTTT
cdr3_aa: CASSHSGSAGTQYF

clone_size: NA
j_call: TRBJ2-3
v_call: TRBV4-2
d_call: TRBD2
cdr3_nt: TGTGCCAGCAGCCAAATAAAGACTAGCGGGGATAAGGATACGCAGTATTTT
cdr3_aa: CASSQIKTSGDKDTQYF

clone_size: NA
j_call: TRBJ2-3
v_call: TRBV7-9
d_call: NA
cdr3_nt: TGTGCCAGCAGCTTAAATGCTCTGAATACGCAGTATTTT
cdr3_aa: CASSLNALNTQYF

clone_size: once
j_call: TRBJ1-1
v_call: TRBV11-1
d_call: NA
cdr3_nt: TGTGCCAGCAGCTTAGGATGGGGGGGTGTGACTGAAGCTTTCTTT
cdr3_aa: CASSLGWGGVTEAFF

clone_size: NA
j_call: TRBJ2-1
v_call: TRBV18
d_call: TRBD1
cdr3_nt: TGTGCCAGCTCCCTCGACAGGGATGAGCAGTTCTTC
cdr3_aa: CASSLDRDEQFF

clone_size: NA
j_call: TRBJ2-1
v_call: TRBV9
d_call: TRBD2
cdr3_nt: TGTGCCAGCAGCTCCCTGGGCGGGGGGTGGTCCTACAATGAGCAGTTCTTC
cdr3_aa: CASSSLGGGWSYNEQFF

clone_size: NA
j_call: TRBJ2-7
v_call: TRBV3-1/TRBV3-2
d_call: NA
cdr3_nt: TGTGCCAGCAGCTGGGGCGCGATTACCTACGAGCAGTACTTC
cdr3_aa: CASSWGAITYEQYF

clone_size: NA
j_call: TRBJ2-7
v_call: TRBV4-3
d_call: NA
cdr3_nt: TGCGCCAGCAGCCAAGACAGGGTTTCTACCTACGAGCAGTACTTC
cdr3_aa: CASSQDRVSTYEQYF

clone_size: NA
j_call: TRBJ1-3
v_call: TRBV18
d_call: TRBD1
cdr3_nt: TGTGCCAGCTCACCTTCGGGGACAGGGACTGACGGAAACACCATATATTTT
cdr3_aa: CASSPSGTGTDGNTIYF

clone_size: NA
j_call: TRBJ2-7
v_call: TRBV19
d_call: NA
cdr3_nt: TGTGCCAGTACTCAGGGGGGCGAGCAGTACTTC
cdr3_aa: CASTQGGEQYF

clone_size: NA
j_call: TRBJ2-2
v_call: TRBV16
d_call: NA
cdr3_nt: TGTGCCAGCAGCCACAATCTCCCACAAGGGAGTACCGGGGAGCTGTTTTTT
cdr3_aa: CASSHNLPQGSTGELFF

clone_size: NA
j_call: TRBJ1-2
v_call: TRBV7-9
d_call: TRBD1
cdr3_nt: TGTGCCAGCAGTTTGAGGGACAGGGGAAGTGGCTACACCTTC
cdr3_aa: CASSLRDRGSGYTF

clone_size: few
j_call: TRBJ1-6
v_call: TRBV10-3
d_call: TRBD1
cdr3_nt: TGTGCCACCGGGACAGGGAATTCACCCCTCCACTTT
cdr3_aa: CATGTGNSPLHF

clone_size: NA
j_call: TRBJ2-5
v_call: TRBV7-3
d_call: NA
cdr3_nt: TGTGCCAGCAGCCCGTTGGGAACCCAAGAGACCCAGTACTTC
cdr3_aa: CASSPLGTQETQYF

clone_size: NA
j_call: TRBJ2-1
v_call: TRBV20-1
d_call: NA
cdr3_nt: TGCAGTGCTAGTACGGTTGGGAATGAGCAGTTCTTC
cdr3_aa: CSASTVGNEQFF

clone_size: NA
j_call: TRBJ2-7
v_call: TRBV27
d_call: TRBD2
cdr3_nt: TGTGCCAGCAGCAGGACTAGCGGGGGCTTGGTAAGGCAGTACTTC
cdr3_aa: CASSRTSGGLVRQYF

clone_size: NA
j_call: TRBJ1-1
v_call: TRBV11-2
d_call: NA
cdr3_nt: TGTGCCAGCAGTTTTGTGGGGAGCGGTGAAGCTTTCTTT
cdr3_aa: CASSFVGSGEAFF

clone_size: NA
j_call: TRBJ2-6
v_call: TRBV7-6
d_call: NA
cdr3_nt: TGTGCCAGCAGCTTAGAGGGGGTTTCTGGGGCCAACGTCCTGACTTTC
cdr3_aa: CASSLEGVSGANVLTF

clone_size: NA
j_call: TRBJ1-2
v_call: TRBV9
d_call: TRBD1
cdr3_nt: TGTGCCAGCAGCGTAGAGGCAGGGGGCCCGTATGGCTACACCTTC
cdr3_aa: CASSVEAGGPYGYTF

clone_size: NA
j_call: TRBJ1-2
v_call: TRBV4-1
d_call: NA
cdr3_nt: TGCGCCAGCAGCCAAGATTCTTATCCGAGGAGGGGCTACACCTTC
cdr3_aa: CASSQDSYPRRGYTF

clone_size: NA
j_call: TRBJ2-3
v_call: TRBV5-5
d_call: NA
cdr3_nt: TGTGCCAGCAGCTTCTTTAGTGTTGTGGATACGCAGTATTTT
cdr3_aa: CASSFFSVVDTQYF

clone_size: NA
j_call: TRBJ1-2
v_call: TRBV3-1/TRBV3-2
d_call: TRBD1
cdr3_nt: TGTGCCAGCAGCCAAGAAGTAACAGGGGATAACTATGGCTACACCTTC
cdr3_aa: CASSQEVTGDNYGYTF

clone_size: NA
j_call: TRBJ2-5
v_call: TRBV28
d_call: TRBD1
cdr3_nt: TGTGCCAGCAGTTCGGGACAGGGCCAAGAGACCCAGTACTTC
cdr3_aa: CASSSGQGQETQYF